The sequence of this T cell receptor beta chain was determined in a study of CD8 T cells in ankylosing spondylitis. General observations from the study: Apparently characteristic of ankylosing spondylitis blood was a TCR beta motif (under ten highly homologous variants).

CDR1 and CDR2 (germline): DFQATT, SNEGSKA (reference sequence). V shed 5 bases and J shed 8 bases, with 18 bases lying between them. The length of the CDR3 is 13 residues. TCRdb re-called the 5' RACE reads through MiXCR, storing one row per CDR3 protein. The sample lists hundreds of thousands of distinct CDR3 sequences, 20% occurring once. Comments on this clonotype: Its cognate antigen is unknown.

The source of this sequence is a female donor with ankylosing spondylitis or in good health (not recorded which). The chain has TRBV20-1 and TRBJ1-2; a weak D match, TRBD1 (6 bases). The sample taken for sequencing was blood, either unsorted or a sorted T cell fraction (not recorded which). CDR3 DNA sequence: TGCAGTGCTTCAGGAGAGACAGGATGGGGCTACACCTTC. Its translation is CSASGETGWGYTF.